This T cell receptor beta chain was sequenced in a study of blood T cell repertoires in COVID-19 (TCRdb year 2020). Turning to the overall study: Samples covering the acute and convalescent phases of COVID-19 were provided by collaborators in the United States, Italy and Spain. Where available, HLA class I and class II types were taken from metadata supplied by the sample provider and were not determined by assay-based typing. The prospective study material was composed of cDNA or gDNA derived from T cells, B-cell-depleted T cells, or PBMCs. The dataset comprised deeply sampled blood TCRbeta repertoires from subjects exposed to, actively infected with, or recovered from COVID-19. The samples were drawn from two sources: the first 160 participants of the ongoing ImmuneRACE study, and 1,254 subjects contributed by 6 global collaborators. The repertoires were released in a freely available public database intended as a resource for research on the immune response to SARS-CoV-2. Nearly every sample came with metadata listing a de-identified subject ID, COVID-19 status, age in years and sex.

About this clone itself: Its antigen is still unknown. It has no much larger one-base neighbor in the sample; base qualities were not kept.

One collaborating source in Seattle enrolled patients while the patients were actively infected and followed the patients over time throughout the course of disease. Whole blood was collected in K2EDTA tubes by collaborating institutions according to the institutions' own protocols. For TCRbeta analysis, collaborators shipped samples as frozen whole blood, isolated PBMCs, or DNA extracted from either of those sample types. Its CDR3 holds 12 amino acids, cysteine through phenylalanine. Left in the record is the CDR3 DNA by itself, 36 bases read in frame from the first base. The germline V gene supplies CDR1 MRHNA and CDR2 SNTAGT. V and J lose 3 bases and 7 bases, and a span of 9 bases separates them. TCRbeta CDR3 regions were amplified from genomic DNA using the immunoSEQ Assay, a bias-controlled multiplex PCR. In the source study's methods: The number of nucleated cells in each sample was estimated from the amplification of reference gene primers within the assay. To quantify the absolute abundance of each unique TCRbeta CDR3 rearrangement, sequence reads were collapsed and filtered. Productive Simpson clonality was computed per sample as the square root of Simpson's diversity index over productive rearrangements. TCRdb took this table from immuneACCESS and kept in-frame rearrangements with V and J called. Such tables lack part of the clones; where checked against another copy, unresolved V genes explain under half of the gap, and the rest is unexplained. The DNA was the basis for D and trimming; V, J and clone size are from that table. This sample is represented by under 200,000 clones; 84% of them were singletons. The ten largest make up 13% to 15% of the sample.

Findings and caveats that apply to the study as a whole: The quantity of clinical and demographic metadata differed by source and by participant and was supplied without curation.

The origin of this receptor is a woman in her sixties or seventies with COVID-19, enrolled during active disease. This chain joins TRBV6-4 to TRBJ1-2; a tentative D call is TRBD1 (6 bases match). The sample comprised peripheral blood. The DNA sequence follows: TGTGCCAGCAGTGATCAGACAGGTGGCTACACCTTC. Its coded protein is CASSDQTGGYTF.